What follows is one TCR beta chain and its context. This sample was included in a study of blood T cell repertoires in COVID-19. The wider study: Italy, Spain and the United States were the sources of the convalescent and acute COVID-19 samples.

Germline CDR1 reads SGHTA; CDR2 reads FQGNSA. The CDR3 has 16 amino acids. V was cut by 5 bases and J by 3 bases, with 14 bases left in between. Original processing methods: Quantification of nucleated cells was approximated via reference gene primer amplification. The data were produced by immunoSEQ multiplex PCR, yet TCRdb's version contains in-frame clones alone and is incomplete. The V and J calls and clone size are taken from that table; D and trimming were inferred from the DNA. The repertoire holds about 270,000 clones, with about four fifths as singletons. The TCR comes from a woman aged 18-29 years with acute or convalescent COVID-19. The chain couples TRBV7-2 to TRBJ1-6; D may be TRBD1 (6 bases). The sequenced sample consisted of peripheral blood. As DNA, the CDR3 is TGTGCCAGCAGCCCGACAGGCCAGGTCTATAATTCACCCCTCCACTTT. It encodes CASSPTGQVYNSPLHF.